This T cell receptor beta chain emerged from a study of early T cells in non-severe SARS-CoV-2 infection. Looking at the study overall: Unsorted whole blood bulk RNA was sequenced, with unpaired chains.

Individual cDNA molecules received unique molecular identifiers during library preparation. In TCRdb, the 5' RACE reads were re-called with MiXCR into one record per CDR3 protein. Of approximately 50,000 distinct CDR3 sequences in the sample, about 12% were seen once. Overall study findings and caveats: Private and CD4 specificities were missed by VDJdb matching, which favored anti-spike CD8 responses.

This clonotype was picked up a small number of times. Its antigen remains unidentified. J gave up 8 bases and V 1 base, and 13 bases lay outside the gene matches. Germline lookup yields CDR1 SGHTA and CDR2 FQGNSA. The CDR3 contains 18 residues. The chain carries TRBV7-2 and TRBJ2-4; 11 nucleotides match TRBD2. The sequenced material came from whole blood. The receptor was isolated from an adult who was a healthcare worker with PCR-confirmed SARS-CoV-2 infection or an uninfected control (not recorded which). The DNA of the CDR3 is TGTGCCAGCAGCTTAGTTTTTAGCGGGGGGGTTTTTCCCCACATTCAGTACTTC. The encoded protein is CASSLVFSGGVFPHIQYF. Full variable domain (missing parts from reference TRBV7-2 and TRBJ2-4): GAGVSQSPSNKVTEKGKDVELRCDPISGHTALYWYRQSLGQGLEFLIYFQGNSAPDKSGLPSDRFSAERTGGSVSTLTIQRTQQEDSAVYLCASSLVFSGGVFPHIQYFGAGTRLSVL.